Sequencing of this T cell receptor beta chain was carried out in a study of CD8+ T cells in alopecia areata. Remarks on this clone: Antigen: not known.

Treatment indicated: oral pan-JAK inhibitor, 5-10 mg twice daily. With 5 bases removed from V and 4 bases from J, the gap between germline ends came to 10 bases. This CDR3 region has 13 residues. The germline V gene has CDR1 MNHNS and CDR2 SASEGT. Study-wide points: Baseline CD8+ expansion's link to response remains uncertain, as there was one nonresponder. Many expanded lesional clones persisted in scalp and blood during tofacitinib. Sequence data from scalp samples additionally include resident alphabeta T cells of normal skin.

Once RNA had been extracted, it was reverse transcribed into cDNA to act as the sequencing template. The method was immunoSEQ multiplex PCR; TCRdb's version includes in-frame clones alone and lacks a portion of them. The sample lists 200,000 to 250,000 clones, roughly 44% occurring once. Sequencing was performed on CD4+ T cells sorted from blood, taken between weeks 36 and 40, from a patient treated with tofacitinib. The clonotype comes from a human donor with alopecia areata. This chain connects TRBV6-1 to TRBJ2-3, with D hard to call. CDR3 loop: CASSKTPPDTQYF. For the CDR3, the DNA is TGTGCCAGCAGTAAAACCCCCCCAGATACGCAGTATTTT.